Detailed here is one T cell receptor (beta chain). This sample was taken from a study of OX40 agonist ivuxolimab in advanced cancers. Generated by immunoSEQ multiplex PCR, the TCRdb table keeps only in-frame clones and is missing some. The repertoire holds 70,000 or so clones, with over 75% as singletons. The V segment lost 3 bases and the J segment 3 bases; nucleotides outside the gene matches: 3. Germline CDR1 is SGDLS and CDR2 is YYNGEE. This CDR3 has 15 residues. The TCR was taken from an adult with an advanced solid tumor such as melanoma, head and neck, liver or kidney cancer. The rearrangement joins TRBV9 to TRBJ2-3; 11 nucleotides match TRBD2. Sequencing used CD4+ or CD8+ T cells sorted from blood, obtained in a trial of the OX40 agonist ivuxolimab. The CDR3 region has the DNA TGTGCCAGCAGCGACGGGACTAGCGGAACAGATACGCAGTATTTT. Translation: CASSDGTSGTDTQYF.